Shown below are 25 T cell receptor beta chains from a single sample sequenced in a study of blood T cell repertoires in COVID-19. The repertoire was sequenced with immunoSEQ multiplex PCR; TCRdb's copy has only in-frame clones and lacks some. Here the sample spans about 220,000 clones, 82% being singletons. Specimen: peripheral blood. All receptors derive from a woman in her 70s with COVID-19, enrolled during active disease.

The CDR3 sequence: CASRGDRRIEKLFF. The CDR3 region has the DNA TGTGCCAGCAGAGGGGACAGACGGATTGAAAAACTGTTTTTT. This sequence joins TRBV28 and TRBJ1-4; 7 bases map to TRBD1. The ends lost 6 bases at V and 7 bases at J; junction bases unmatched: 8. The CDR3 has 14 amino acids. The germline V gene encodes CDR1 MDHEN and CDR2 SYDVKM.

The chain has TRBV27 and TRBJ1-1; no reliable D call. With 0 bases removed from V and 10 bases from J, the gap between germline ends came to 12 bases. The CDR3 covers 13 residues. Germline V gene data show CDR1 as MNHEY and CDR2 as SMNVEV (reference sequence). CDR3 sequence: CASSLSIGRGAFF. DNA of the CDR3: TGTGCCAGCAGTTTATCGATCGGTCGCGGAGCTTTCTTT.

This CDR3 reads CASSYDLNSPRNPGQAIV. DNA for the CDR3: TGTGCCAGCAGTTACGACCTGAATTCGCCTCGAAACCCGGGACAGGCAATTGTC. The V gene is TRBV6-2 or TRBV6-3, the J gene TRBJ2-7, with 8 bases aligning to TRBD1. This CDR3 contains 18 residues. CDR1 and CDR2 (germline): MNHEY, SVGEGT.

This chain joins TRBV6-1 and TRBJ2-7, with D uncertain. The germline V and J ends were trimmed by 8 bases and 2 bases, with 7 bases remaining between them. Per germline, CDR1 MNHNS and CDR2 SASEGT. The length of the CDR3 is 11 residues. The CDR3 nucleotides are TGTGCCAGCGGCCAGGCCTACGAGCAGTACTTC. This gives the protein CASGQAYEQYF.

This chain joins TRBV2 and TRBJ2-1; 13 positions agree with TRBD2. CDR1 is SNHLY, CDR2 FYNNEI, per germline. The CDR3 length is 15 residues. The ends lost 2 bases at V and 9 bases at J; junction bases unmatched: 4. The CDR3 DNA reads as TGTGCCAGCAGTGAAACTAGCGGGAGGGCGGTTGAGCAGTTCTTC. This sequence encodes CASSETSGRAVEQFF.

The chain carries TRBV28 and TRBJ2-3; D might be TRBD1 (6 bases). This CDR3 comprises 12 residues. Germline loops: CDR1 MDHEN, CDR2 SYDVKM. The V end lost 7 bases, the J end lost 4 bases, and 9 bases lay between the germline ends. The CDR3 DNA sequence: TGTGCCAGCACGGACAGCGCAGATACGCAGTATTTT. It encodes CASTDSADTQYF.

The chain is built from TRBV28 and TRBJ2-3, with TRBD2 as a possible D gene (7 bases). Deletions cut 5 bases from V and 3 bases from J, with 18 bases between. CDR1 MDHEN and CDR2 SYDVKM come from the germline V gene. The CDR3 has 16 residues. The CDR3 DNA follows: TGTGCCAGCAGTCGAAGGTGGGGGGGCGCGACAGATACGCAGTATTTT. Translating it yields CASSRRWGGATDTQYF.

DNA of the CDR3: TGCGCCAGCAGCCAAGGGGGAGCCGGGGGGAGCACAGATACGCAGTATTTT. It yields the protein CASSQGGAGGSTDTQYF. The V and J genes are TRBV4-3 and TRBJ2-3; 7 positions match TRBD2. The CDR3 covers 17 residues. Germline V gives CDR1 LGHNA, CDR2 YSLEER. With V trimmed by 1 base and J by 0 bases, 7 bases remained unmatched.

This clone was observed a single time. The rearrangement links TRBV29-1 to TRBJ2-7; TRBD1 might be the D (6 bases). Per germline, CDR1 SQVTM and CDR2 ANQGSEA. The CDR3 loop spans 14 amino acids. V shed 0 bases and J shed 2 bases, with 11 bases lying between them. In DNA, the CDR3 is TGCAGCGTTGAAGATCCCGGACAGCCCTACGAGCAGTACTTC. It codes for CSVEDPGQPYEQYF.

DNA of the CDR3: TGCGCCAGCAGCCGCGTTCAGGGAAACACTGAAGCTTTCTTT. Its translation: CASSRVQGNTEAFF. The chain is built from TRBV4-1 and TRBJ1-1; tentative D call: TRBD1 (5 bases). The germline CDR1 and CDR2 sequences are MGHRA and YSYEKL. Trimming took 4 bases from V and 2 from J, leaving 11 bases between them. This CDR3 has 14 residues.

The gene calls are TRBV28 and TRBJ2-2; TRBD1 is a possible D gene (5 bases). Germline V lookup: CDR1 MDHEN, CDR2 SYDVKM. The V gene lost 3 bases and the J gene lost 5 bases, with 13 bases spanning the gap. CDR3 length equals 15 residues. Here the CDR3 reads CASSFVRGGTGELFF. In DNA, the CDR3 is TGTGCCAGCAGTTTCGTAAGGGGCGGAACCGGGGAGCTGTTTTTT.

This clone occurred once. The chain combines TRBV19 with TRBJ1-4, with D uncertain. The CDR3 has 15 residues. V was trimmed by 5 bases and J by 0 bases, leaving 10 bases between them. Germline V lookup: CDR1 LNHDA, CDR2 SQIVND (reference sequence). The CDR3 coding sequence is TGTGCCAGTAGTGGGCAGTCAACAACTAATGAAAAACTGTTTTTT. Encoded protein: CASSGQSTTNEKLFF.

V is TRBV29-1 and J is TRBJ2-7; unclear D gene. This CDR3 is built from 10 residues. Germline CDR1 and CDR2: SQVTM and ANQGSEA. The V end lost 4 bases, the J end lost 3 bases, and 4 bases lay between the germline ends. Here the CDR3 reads CSVGLYEQYF. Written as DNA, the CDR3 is TGCAGCGTTGGGCTCTACGAGCAGTACTTC.

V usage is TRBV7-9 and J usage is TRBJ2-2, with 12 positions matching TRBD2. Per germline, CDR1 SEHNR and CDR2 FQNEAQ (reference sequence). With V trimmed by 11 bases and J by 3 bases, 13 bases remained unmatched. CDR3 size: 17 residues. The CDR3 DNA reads TGTGCCGGCGGAGGACTAGCGGGAAGGTGGGACACCGGGGAGCTGTTTTTT. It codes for CAGGGLAGRWDTGELFF.

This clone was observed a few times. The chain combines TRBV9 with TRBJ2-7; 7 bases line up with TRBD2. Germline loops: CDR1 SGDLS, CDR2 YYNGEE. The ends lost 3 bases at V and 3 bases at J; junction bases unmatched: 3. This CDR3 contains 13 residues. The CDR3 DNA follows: TGTGCCAGCAGCGCTGGACTAGGCTACGAGCAGTACTTC. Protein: CASSAGLGYEQYF. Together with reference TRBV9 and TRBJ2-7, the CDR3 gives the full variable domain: DSGVTQTPKHLITATGQRVTLRCSPRSGDLSVYWYQQSLDQGLQFLIQYYNGEERAKGNILERFSAQQFPDLHSELNLSSLELGDSALYFCASSAGLGYEQYFGPGTRLTVT.

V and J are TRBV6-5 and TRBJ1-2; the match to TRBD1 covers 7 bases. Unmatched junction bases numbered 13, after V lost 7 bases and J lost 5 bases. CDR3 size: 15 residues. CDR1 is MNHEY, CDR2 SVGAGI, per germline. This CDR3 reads CASTPDRVGLYGYTF. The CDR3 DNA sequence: TGTGCCAGCACTCCCGACAGGGTTGGACTTTATGGCTACACCTTC.

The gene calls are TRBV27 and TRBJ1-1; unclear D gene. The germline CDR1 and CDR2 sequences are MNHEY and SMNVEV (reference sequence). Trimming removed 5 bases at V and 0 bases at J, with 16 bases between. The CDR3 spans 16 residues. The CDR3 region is CASSPLRGSLNTEAFF. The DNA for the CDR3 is TGTGCCAGCAGTCCCCTCAGAGGCTCGTTGAACACTGAAGCTTTCTTT.

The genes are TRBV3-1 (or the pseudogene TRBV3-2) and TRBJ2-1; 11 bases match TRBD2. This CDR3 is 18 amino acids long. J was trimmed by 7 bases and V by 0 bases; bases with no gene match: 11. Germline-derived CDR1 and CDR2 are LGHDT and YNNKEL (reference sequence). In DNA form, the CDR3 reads TGTGCCAGCAGCCAAGACCCAGGACTAGCGGGTCGCCAAAATGAGCAGTTCTTC. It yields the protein CASSQDPGLAGRQNEQFF.

CDR3: CASSLDGQGAGELFF. CDR3 in DNA: TGCGCCAGCAGCTTGGATGGACAGGGGGCCGGGGAGCTGTTTTTT. The chain recombines TRBV5-1 with TRBJ2-2; 10 bases line up with TRBD1. The CDR3 sequence is 15 residues long. V lost 0 bases and J lost 6; bases outside the gene matches: 2. The germline V gene encodes CDR1 SGHRS and CDR2 YFSETQ.

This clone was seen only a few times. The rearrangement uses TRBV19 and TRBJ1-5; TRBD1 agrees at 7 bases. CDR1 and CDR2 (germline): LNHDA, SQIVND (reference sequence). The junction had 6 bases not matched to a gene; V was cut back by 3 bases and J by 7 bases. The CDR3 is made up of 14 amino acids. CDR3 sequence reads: CASSIDRARQPQHF. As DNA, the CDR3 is TGTGCCAGTAGTATTGACAGGGCACGGCAGCCCCAGCATTTT.

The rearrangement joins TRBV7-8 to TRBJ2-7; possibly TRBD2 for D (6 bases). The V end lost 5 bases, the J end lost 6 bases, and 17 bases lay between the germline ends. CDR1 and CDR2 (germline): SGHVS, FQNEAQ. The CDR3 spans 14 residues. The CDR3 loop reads CASSAEAGRREQYF. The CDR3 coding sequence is TGTGCCAGCAGCGCCGAGGCCGGGAGACGCGAGCAGTACTTC.

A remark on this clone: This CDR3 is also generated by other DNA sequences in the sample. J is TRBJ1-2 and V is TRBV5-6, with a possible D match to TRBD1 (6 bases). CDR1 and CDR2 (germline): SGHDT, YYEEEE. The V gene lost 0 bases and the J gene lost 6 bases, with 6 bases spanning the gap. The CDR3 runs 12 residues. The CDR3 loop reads CASSLDRDGYTF. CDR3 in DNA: TGTGCCAGCAGCTTGGACAGGGATGGCTACACCTTC.

The CDR3 is CASSLLTGIRAETQYF. CDR3 nucleotides: TGTGCCAGCAGCCTCCTGACAGGGATTAGGGCGGAGACCCAGTACTTC. This chain uses TRBV11-2 with TRBJ2-5; 7 bases fit TRBD1. Germline CDR1 is SGHAT and CDR2 is FQNNGV. V trimming: 5 bases; J trimming: 5 bases; junction bases outside the gene matches: 14. The CDR3 runs to 16 residues.

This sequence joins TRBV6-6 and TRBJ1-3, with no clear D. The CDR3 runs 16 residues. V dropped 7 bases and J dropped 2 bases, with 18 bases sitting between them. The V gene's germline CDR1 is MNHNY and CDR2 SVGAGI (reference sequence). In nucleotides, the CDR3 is TGTGCCAGCACCCCCAGGCAGTTAGATCCTGGAAACACCATATATTTT. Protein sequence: CASTPRQLDPGNTIYF.

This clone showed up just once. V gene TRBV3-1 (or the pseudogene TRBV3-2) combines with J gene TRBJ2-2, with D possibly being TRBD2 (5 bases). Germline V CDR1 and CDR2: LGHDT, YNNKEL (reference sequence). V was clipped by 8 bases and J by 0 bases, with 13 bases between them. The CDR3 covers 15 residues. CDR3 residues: CASRIRGTNTGELFF. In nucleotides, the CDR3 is TGTGCCAGCCGAATCAGAGGGACGAACACCGGGGAGCTGTTTTTT.